Described below is a single T cell receptor (beta chain) sequence and its context. As processed by the authors: Amplification of reference gene primers was used by the study to estimate nucleated cell counts. TCRdb's copy holds only in-frame clones and misses some; the assay was immunoSEQ multiplex PCR. That table supplies the V and J calls and clone size; D and trimming were determined from the DNA. Of around 78,000 clones listed, about nine tenths are singletons. The sample is drawn from a study of blood T cell repertoires in COVID-19. At the level of the study: The United States, Italy and Spain provided the acute and convalescent COVID-19 samples. Nucleic acid was either cDNA or gDNA, and it came from T cells, B-cell-depleted T cells, or PBMCs.

Trimming removed 8 bases at V and 4 bases at J, with 14 bases between. Germline values: CDR1 SNHLY, CDR2 FYNNEI. CDR3 length: 13 amino acids. The source is a man between 45 and 60 years old with active or convalescent COVID-19. Sequencing input: peripheral blood. The rearrangement uses TRBV2 and TRBJ1-1, with D possibly TRBD1 on 6 matching bases. The CDR3 sequence: CASLRQVGTEAFF. Here the CDR3 DNA reads TGTGCCAGCCTAAGACAGGTCGGCACTGAAGCTTTCTTT.